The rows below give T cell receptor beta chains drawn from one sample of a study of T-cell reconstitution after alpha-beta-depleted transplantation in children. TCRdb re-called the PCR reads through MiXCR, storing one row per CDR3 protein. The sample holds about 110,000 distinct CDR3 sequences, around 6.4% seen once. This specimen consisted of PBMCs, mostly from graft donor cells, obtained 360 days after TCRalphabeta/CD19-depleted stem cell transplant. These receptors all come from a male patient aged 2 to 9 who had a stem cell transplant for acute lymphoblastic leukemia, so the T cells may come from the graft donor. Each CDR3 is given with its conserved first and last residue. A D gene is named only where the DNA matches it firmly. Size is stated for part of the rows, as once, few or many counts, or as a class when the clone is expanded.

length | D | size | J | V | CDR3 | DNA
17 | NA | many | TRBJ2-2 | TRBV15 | CATSTPTDREDTGELFF | TGTGCCACCAGCACACCAACCGACAGGGAGGACACCGGGGAGCTGTTTTTT
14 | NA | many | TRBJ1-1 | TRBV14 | CASSQITDRTEAFF | TGTGCCAGCAGCCAGATCACCGACAGGACTGAAGCTTTCTTT
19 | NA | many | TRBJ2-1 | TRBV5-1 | CASTAGGPPARYSYNEQFF | TGCGCCAGCACCGCAGGGGGGCCCCCGGCCCGATATTCCTACAATGAGCAGTTCTTC
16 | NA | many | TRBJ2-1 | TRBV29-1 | CSVAGGRQSSYNEQFF | TGCAGCGTAGCCGGGGGCCGACAGAGCTCCTACAATGAGCAGTTCTTC
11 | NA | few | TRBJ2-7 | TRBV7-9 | CASPGKGFVFF | TGTGCCAGCCCGGGAAAGGGGTTCGTTTTCTTC
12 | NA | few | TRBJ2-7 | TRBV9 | CASSVYSYEQYF | TGTGCCAGCAGCGTATACTCCTACGAGCAGTACTTC
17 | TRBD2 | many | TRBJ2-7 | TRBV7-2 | CASSFYSGTSGDYEQYF | TGTGCCAGCAGCTTCTATTCGGGGACTAGCGGGGACTACGAGCAGTACTTC
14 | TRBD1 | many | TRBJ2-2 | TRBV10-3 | CAITQGLNTGELFF | TGTGCCATCACACAGGGGCTAAACACCGGGGAGCTGTTTTTT
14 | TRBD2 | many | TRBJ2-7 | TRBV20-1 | CSADGGAKGDEQYF | TGCAGTGCCGACGGGGGGGCGAAAGGTGACGAGCAGTACTTC
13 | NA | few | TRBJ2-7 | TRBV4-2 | CASSQGLADEQYF | TGTGCCAGCAGCCAGGGACTGGCTGACGAGCAGTACTTC
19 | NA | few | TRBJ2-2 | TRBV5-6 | CASSLDGALGGSPRGELFF | TGTGCCAGCAGCTTGGATGGGGCCCTAGGCGGGTCCCCGAGGGGGGAGCTGTTTTTT
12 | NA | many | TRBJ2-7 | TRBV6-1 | CASSEAGGEQYF | TGTGCCAGCAGTGAAGCCGGAGGCGAGCAGTACTTC
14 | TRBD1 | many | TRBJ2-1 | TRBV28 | CASSPRDRVNEQFF | TGTGCCAGCAGCCCCCGGGACAGGGTGAATGAGCAGTTCTTC
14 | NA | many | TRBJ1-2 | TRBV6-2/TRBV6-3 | CASTFSPGGYGYTF | TGTGCCAGCACCTTCTCACCGGGGGGATATGGCTACACCTTC
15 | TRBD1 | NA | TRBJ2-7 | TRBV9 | CASSFQDRGTYEQYF | TGTGCCAGCAGCTTCCAGGACAGGGGAACCTACGAGCAGTACTTC
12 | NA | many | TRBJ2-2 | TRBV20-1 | CSARKGGGELFF | TGCAGTGCTAGGAAAGGAGGCGGGGAGCTGTTTTTT
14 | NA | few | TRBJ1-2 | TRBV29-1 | CSVGGASSHYGYTF | TGCAGCGTTGGTGGGGCCTCCTCCCACTATGGCTACACCTTC
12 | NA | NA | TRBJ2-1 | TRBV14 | CASSHITNEQFF | TGTGCCAGCAGCCATATCACGAATGAGCAGTTCTTC
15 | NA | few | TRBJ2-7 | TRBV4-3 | CASSQGAGAPYEQYF | TGCGCCAGCAGCCAAGGGGCAGGGGCTCCCTACGAGCAGTACTTC
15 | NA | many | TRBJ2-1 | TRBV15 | CATSRDRGLFNEQFF | TGTGCCACCAGCAGAGACCGGGGACTCTTCAATGAGCAGTTCTTC
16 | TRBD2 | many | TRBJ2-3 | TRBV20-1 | CSARNPGLAVTDTQYF | TGCAGTGCTAGAAACCCGGGACTAGCGGTCACAGATACGCAGTATTTT
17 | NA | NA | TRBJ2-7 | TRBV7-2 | CASSYTRGRFVTYEQYF | TGTGCCAGCAGCTACACTCGAGGGCGTTTCGTTACCTACGAGCAGTACTTC
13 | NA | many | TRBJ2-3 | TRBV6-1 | CASSGQITDTQYF | TGTGCCAGCAGTGGACAGATCACAGATACGCAGTATTTT
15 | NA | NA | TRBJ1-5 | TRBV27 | CASSFIGFGNQPQHF | TGTGCCAGCAGTTTCATCGGGTTCGGCAATCAGCCCCAGCATTTT
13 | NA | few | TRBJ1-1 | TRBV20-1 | CSARDKASTEAFF | TGCAGTGCTAGAGATAAGGCCAGCACTGAAGCTTTCTTT
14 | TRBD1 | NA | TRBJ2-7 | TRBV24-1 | CATSDAAGGYEQYF | TGTGCCACCAGTGATGCGGCAGGGGGCTACGAGCAGTACTTC
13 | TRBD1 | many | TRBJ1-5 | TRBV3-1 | CASSETGNQPQHF | TGTGCCAGCAGCGAGACAGGGAATCAGCCCCAGCATTTT
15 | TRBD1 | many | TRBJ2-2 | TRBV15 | CATSSRGQGSGELFF | TGTGCCACCAGTTCGCGGGGACAGGGTTCCGGGGAGCTGTTTTTT
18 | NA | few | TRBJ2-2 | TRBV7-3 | CASSLNPGTMGTTGELFF | TGTGCCAGCAGCTTAAACCCCGGGACCATGGGCACCACCGGGGAGCTGTTTTTT
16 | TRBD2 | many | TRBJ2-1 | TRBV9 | CASSARDFSGGGEQFF | TGTGCCAGCAGCGCCAGGGATTTTAGCGGGGGGGGTGAGCAGTTCTTC
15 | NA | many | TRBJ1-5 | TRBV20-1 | CSAPGGRVRNQPQHF | TGCAGTGCCCCGGGGGGCAGGGTAAGGAATCAGCCCCAGCATTTT
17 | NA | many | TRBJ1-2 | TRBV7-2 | CASSVLGLSPLLKGYTF | TGTGCCAGCAGCGTCCTAGGACTGAGCCCCTTATTGAAAGGCTACACCTTC
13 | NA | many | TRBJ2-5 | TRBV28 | CASRGDPWETQYF | TGTGCCAGCAGGGGGGACCCCTGGGAGACCCAGTACTTC
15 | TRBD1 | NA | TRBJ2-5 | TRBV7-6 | CASSLEGTGRETQYF | TGTGCCAGCAGCTTAGAGGGGACAGGGAGGGAGACCCAGTACTTC
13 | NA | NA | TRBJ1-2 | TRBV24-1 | CATSDQVRYGYTF | TGTGCCACCAGTGATCAAGTTCGCTATGGCTACACCTTC
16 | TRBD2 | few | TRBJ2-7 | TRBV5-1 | CASSLGGTSGSYEQYF | TGCGCCAGCAGCTTGGGAGGGACTAGCGGGTCCTACGAGCAGTACTTC
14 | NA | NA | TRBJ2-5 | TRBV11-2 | CASTLTRRQETQYF | TGTGCCAGCACCCTGACTAGGAGGCAAGAGACCCAGTACTTC
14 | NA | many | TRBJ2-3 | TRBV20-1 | CSANRGGNTDTQYF | TGCAGTGCAAACCGGGGCGGTAACACAGATACGCAGTATTTT
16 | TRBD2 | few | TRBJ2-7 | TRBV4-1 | CASSQGIAGGFYEQYF | TGCGCCAGCAGCCAAGGGATAGCGGGGGGTTTCTACGAGCAGTACTTC
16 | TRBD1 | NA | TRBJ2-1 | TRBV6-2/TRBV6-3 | CASSLPPGRRGFEQFF | TGTGCCAGCAGCCTTCCCCCGGGACGCAGGGGGTTTGAGCAGTTCTTC
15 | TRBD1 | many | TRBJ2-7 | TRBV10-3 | CAISDLGTEAYEQYF | TGTGCCATCAGTGATCTTGGGACAGAAGCCTACGAGCAGTACTTC
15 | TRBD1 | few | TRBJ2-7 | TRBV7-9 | CASSLVGQGMNEQYF | TGTGCCAGCAGCTTGGTCGGACAGGGGATGAACGAGCAGTACTTC
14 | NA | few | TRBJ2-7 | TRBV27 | CASRRRENSYEQYF | TGTGCCAGCAGACGCAGGGAAAACTCCTACGAGCAGTACTTC
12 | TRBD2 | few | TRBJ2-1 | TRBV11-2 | CASSSSGGFKFF | TGTGCCAGCAGCTCATCGGGAGGGTTTAAGTTCTTC
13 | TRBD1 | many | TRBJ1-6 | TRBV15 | CATGTGVNSPLHF | TGTGCCACCGGGACAGGGGTTAATTCACCCCTCCACTTT
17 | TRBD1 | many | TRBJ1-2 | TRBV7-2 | CASSPGTGRFSNYGYTF | TGTGCCAGCAGCCCCGGGACAGGGAGGTTTTCCAACTATGGCTACACCTTC
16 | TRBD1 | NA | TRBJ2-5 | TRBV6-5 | CASSLMGQPTQETQYF | TGTGCCAGCAGTTTGATGGGACAGCCGACACAAGAGACCCAGTACTTC
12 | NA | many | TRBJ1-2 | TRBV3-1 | CASRNLDSGYTF | TGTGCCAGCAGAAATCTAGACTCTGGCTACACCTTC
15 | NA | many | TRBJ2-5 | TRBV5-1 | CASSLGERRQETQYF | TGCGCCAGCAGCTTGGGAGAGCGGAGACAAGAGACCCAGTACTTC